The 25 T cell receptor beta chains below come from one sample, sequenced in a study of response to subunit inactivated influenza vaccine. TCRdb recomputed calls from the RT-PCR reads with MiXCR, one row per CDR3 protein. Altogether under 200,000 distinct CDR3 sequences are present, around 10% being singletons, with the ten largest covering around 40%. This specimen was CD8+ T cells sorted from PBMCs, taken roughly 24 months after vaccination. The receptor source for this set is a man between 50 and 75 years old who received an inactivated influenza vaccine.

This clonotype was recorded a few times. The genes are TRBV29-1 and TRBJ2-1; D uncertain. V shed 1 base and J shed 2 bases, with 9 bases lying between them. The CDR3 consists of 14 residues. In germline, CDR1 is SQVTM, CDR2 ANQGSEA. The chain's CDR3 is CSVEGLVTYNEQFF. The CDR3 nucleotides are TGCAGCGTTGAAGGGCTAGTAACCTACAATGAGCAGTTCTTC.

CDR3 sequence reads: CASSPGDFQETQYF. As DNA, the CDR3 is TGTGCCAGCAGCCCGGGCGACTTCCAAGAGACCCAGTACTTC. This rearrangement joins TRBV7-9 to TRBJ2-5; D ambiguous. V lost 5 bases to trimming and J lost 1 base, with 11 bases between them. CDR3 length: 14 amino acids. Looked up from germline, CDR1 is SEHNR and CDR2 is FQNEAQ (reference sequence). The complete variable domain, with remaining parts taken from reference TRBV7-9 and TRBJ2-5, reads DTGVSQNPRHKITKRGQNVTFRCDPISEHNRLYWYRQTLGQGPEFLTYFQNEAQLEKSRLLSDRFSAERPKGSFSTLEIQRTEQGDSAMYLCASSPGDFQETQYFGPGTRLLVL.

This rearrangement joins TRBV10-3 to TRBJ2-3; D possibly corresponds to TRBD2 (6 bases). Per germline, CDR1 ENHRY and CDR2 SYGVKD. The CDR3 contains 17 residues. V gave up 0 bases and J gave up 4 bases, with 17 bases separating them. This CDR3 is CAISESLRGREADTQYF. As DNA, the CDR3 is TGTGCCATCAGTGAGTCGTTACGGGGGAGAGAAGCAGATACGCAGTATTTT.

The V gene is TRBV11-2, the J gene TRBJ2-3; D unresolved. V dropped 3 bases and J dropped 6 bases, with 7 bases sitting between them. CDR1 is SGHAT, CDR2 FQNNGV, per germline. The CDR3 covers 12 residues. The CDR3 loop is CASSLMGDTQYF. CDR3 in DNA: TGTGCCAGCAGCTTGATGGGCGATACGCAGTATTTT. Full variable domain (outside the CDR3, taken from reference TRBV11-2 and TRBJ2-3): EAGVAQSPRYKIIEKRQSVAFWCNPISGHATLYWYQQILGQGPKLLIQFQNNGVVDDSQLPKDRFSAERLKGVDSTLKIQPAKLEDSAVYLCASSLMGDTQYFGPGTRLTVL.

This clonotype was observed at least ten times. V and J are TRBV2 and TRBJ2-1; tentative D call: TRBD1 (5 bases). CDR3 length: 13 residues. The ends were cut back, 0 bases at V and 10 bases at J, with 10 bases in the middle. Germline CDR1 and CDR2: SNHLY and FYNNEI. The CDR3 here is CASSEADRTEQFF. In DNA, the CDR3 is TGTGCCAGCAGTGAAGCGGACCGGACAGAGCAGTTCTTC. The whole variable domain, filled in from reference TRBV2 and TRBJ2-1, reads EPEVTQTPSHQVTQMGQEVILRCVPISNHLYFYWYRQILGQKVEFLVSFYNNEISEKSEIFDDQFSVERPDGSNFTLKIRSTKLEDSAMYFCASSEADRTEQFFGPGTRLTVL.

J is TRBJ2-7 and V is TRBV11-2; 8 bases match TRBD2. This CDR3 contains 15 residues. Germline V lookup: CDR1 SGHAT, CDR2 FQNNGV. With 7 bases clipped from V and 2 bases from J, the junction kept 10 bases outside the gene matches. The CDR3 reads CASKQTAGEAYEQYF. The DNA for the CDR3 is TGTGCCAGCAAACAAACAGCGGGGGAAGCCTACGAGCAGTACTTC.

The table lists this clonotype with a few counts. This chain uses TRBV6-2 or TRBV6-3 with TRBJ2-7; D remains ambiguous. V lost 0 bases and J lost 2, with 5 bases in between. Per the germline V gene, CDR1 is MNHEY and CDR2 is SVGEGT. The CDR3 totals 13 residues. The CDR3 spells CASSYSTPYEQYF. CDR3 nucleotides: TGTGCCAGCAGTTACTCTACGCCCTACGAGCAGTACTTC.

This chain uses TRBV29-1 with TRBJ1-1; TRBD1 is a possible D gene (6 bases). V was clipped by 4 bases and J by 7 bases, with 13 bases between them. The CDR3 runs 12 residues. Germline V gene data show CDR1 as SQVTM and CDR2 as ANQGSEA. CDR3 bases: TGCAGCGTTGGTTTTAGGGGGGATGAAGCTTTCTTT. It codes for CSVGFRGDEAFF.

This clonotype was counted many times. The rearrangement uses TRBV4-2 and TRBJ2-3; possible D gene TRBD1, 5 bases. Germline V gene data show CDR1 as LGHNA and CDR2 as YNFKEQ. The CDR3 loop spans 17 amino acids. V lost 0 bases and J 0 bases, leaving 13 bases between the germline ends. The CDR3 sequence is CASSQDWGLASTDTQYF. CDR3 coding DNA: TGTGCCAGCAGCCAAGATTGGGGCCTGGCAAGCACAGATACGCAGTATTTT.

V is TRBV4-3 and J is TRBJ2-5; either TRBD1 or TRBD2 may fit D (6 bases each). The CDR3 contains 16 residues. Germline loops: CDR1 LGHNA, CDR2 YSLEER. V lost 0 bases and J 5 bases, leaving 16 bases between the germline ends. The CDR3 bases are TGCGCCAGCAGCCAAGAATATGATAGGGGGGTCGAGACCCAGTACTTC. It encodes CASSQEYDRGVETQYF.

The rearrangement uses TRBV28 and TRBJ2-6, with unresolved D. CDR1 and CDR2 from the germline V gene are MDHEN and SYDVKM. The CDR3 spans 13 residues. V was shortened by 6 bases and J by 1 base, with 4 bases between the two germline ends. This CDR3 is CASSQSGANVLTF. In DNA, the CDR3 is TGTGCCAGCAGCCAATCTGGGGCCAACGTCCTGACTTTC.

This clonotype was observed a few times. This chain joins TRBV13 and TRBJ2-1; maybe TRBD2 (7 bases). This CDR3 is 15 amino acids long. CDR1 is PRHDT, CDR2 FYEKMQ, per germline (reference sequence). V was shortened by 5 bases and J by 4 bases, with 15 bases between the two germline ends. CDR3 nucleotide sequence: TGTGCCAGCAGCAGCGGGACACGGGCTTACAATGAGCAGTTCTTC. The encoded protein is CASSSGTRAYNEQFF.

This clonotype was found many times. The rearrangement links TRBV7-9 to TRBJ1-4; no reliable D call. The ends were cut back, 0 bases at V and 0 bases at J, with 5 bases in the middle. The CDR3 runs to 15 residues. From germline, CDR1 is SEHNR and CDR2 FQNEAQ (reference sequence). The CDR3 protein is CASSLAFATNEKLFF. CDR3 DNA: TGTGCCAGCAGCTTAGCTTTTGCAACTAATGAAAAACTGTTTTTT.

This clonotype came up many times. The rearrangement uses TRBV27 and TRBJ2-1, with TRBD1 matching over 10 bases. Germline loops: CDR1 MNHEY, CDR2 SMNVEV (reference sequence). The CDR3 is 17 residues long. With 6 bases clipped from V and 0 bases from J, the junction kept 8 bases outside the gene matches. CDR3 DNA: TGTGCCAGCAGCCCGGGGGACAGGGGAAGCTCCTACAATGAGCAGTTCTTC. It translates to CASSPGDRGSSYNEQFF.

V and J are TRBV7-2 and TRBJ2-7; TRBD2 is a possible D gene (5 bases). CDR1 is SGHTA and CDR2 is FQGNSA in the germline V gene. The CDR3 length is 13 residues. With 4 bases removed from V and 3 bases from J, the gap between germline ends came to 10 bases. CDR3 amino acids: CASSWEWGYEQYF. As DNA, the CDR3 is TGTGCCAGCAGCTGGGAGTGGGGCTACGAGCAGTACTTC.

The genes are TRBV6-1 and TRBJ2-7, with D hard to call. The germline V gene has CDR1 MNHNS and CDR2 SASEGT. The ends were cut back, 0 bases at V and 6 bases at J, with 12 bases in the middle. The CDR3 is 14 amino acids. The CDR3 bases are TGTGCCAGCAGTGAAGCTGGCAGGTTCGGCGAGCAGTACTTC. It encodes CASSEAGRFGEQYF.

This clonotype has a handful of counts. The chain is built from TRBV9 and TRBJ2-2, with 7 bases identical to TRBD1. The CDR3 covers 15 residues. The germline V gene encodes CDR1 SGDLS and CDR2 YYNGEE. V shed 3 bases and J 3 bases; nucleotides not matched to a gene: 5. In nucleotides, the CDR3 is TGTGCCAGCAGCGCGACAGGGTCCCACACCGGGGAGCTGTTTTTT. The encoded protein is CASSATGSHTGELFF.

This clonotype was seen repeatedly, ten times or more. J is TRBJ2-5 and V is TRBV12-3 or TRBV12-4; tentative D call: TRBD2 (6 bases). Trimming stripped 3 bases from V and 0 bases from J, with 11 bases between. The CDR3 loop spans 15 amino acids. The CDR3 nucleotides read TGTGCCAGCAGTTTGAACAGACTAGACCAAGAGACCCAGTACTTC. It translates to CASSLNRLDQETQYF.

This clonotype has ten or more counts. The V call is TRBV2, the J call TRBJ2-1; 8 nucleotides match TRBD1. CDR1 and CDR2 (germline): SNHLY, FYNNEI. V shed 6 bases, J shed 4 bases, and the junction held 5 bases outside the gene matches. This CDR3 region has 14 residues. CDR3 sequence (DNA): TGTGCCAGCAGCCGGGGACAGGAATACAATGAGCAGTTCTTC. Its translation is CASSRGQEYNEQFF.

The CDR3 region is CASSLLAGQGYEQYF. In DNA form, the CDR3 reads TGTGCCAGCAGCTTACTCGCGGGGCAGGGTTACGAGCAGTACTTC. This chain connects TRBV7-3 to TRBJ2-7; possibly TRBD2 for D (6 bases). V was cut by 2 bases and J by 4 bases, with 15 bases left in between. This CDR3 is 15 amino acids long. Germline V gives CDR1 SGHTA, CDR2 FQGTGA.

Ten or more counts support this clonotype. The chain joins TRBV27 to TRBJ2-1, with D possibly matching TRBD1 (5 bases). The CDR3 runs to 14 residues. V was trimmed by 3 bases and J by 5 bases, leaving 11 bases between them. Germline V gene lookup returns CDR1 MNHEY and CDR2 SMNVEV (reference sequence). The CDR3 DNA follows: TGTGCCAGCAGTTTCGCAGGGTCGGACAATGAGCAGTTCTTC. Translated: CASSFAGSDNEQFF.

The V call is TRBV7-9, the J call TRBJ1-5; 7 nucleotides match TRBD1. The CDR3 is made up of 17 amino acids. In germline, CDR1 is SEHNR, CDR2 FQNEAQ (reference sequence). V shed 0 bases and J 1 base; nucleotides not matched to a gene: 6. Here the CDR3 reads CASSLARGQRSNQPQHF. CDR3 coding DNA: TGTGCCAGCAGCTTAGCGCGGGGACAGAGAAGCAATCAGCCCCAGCATTTT. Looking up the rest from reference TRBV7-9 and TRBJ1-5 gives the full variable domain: DTGVSQNPRHKITKRGQNVTFRCDPISEHNRLYWYRQTLGQGPEFLTYFQNEAQLEKSRLLSDRFSAERPKGSFSTLEIQRTEQGDSAMYLCASSLARGQRSNQPQHFGDGTRLSIL.

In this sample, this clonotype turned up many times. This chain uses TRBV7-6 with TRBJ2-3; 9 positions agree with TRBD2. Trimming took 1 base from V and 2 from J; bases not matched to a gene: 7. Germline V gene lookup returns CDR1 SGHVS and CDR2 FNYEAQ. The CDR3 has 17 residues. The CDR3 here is CASSLEASGIPTDTQYF. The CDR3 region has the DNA TGTGCCAGCAGCTTAGAAGCTAGCGGGATTCCCACAGATACGCAGTATTTT.

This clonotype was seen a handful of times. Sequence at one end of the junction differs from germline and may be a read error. The CDR3 loop reads CASSPLAGDYEQYF. CDR3 DNA sequence: TGTGCCAGCTCGCCACTAGCGGGAGACTACGAGCAGTACTTC. The chain combines TRBV18 with TRBJ2-7, with 11 nucleotides matching TRBD2. Germline V lookup: CDR1 KGHSH, CDR2 LQKENI. This CDR3 contains 14 residues.

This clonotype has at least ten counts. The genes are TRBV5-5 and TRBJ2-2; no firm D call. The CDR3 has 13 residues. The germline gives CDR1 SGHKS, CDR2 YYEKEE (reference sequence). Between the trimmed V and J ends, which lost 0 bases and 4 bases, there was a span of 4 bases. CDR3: CASSLAVTGELFF. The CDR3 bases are TGTGCCAGCAGCTTGGCTGTCACCGGGGAGCTGTTTTTT.